This T cell receptor beta chain was retrieved from a study of blood T cell repertoires in COVID-19. Study-level information: Samples taken during acute and convalescent COVID-19 were collected in the United States, Italy and Spain.

In the original workflow: Estimation of nucleated cell counts relied on the amplification of reference gene primers. Assay: immunoSEQ multiplex PCR; the TCRdb copy retains only in-frame clones and omits some. For V, J and clone size, that table is used; D and trimming come from the DNA. The table has approximately 77,000 clones, roughly 85% seen once. The CDR3 spans 15 residues. With 4 bases clipped from V and 6 bases from J, the junction kept 7 bases outside the gene matches. Germline V gene sequence: CDR1 SGHNT, CDR2 YENEEA. What was sequenced was peripheral blood. The chain employs TRBV11-3 and TRBJ2-1; 9 bases match TRBD2. The clonotype originates from a man between 45 and 60 years old with COVID-19, enrolled during active disease. The CDR3 region has the DNA TGTGCCAGCAGCTCGACTAGCGGAGCGAGCAATGAGCAGTTCTTC. The encoded protein is CASSSTSGASNEQFF.